This TCR beta chain was sequenced in a study of graft-versus-host responses after intestinal transplantation. Sequencing was performed with immunoSEQ multiplex PCR; in TCRdb, only in-frame clones are kept and a portion is missing. Here the sample spans thousands of clones, roughly a third being singletons. The CDR3 is 16 residues long. Germline values: CDR1 KGHSH, CDR2 LQKENI. With 3 bases clipped from V and 1 base from J, the junction kept 5 bases outside the gene matches. Each mixed lymphocyte reaction held 200,000 CFSE-labeled responders and 200,000 irradiated violet-dye-labeled stimulators. Responder CD3+CD4+ and CD3+CD8+ cells that were proliferating and CFSE-low were sorted after the reaction. Whole-study findings and limits: Early after transplant, HvG declines were associated with peak levels of circulating GvH clones.

Material: alloreactive CD8+ T cells from a mixed lymphocyte reaction culture, obtained before intestinal transplant. The subset was: CFSE-low proliferating T cells sorted from roughly 6-day pre-transplant mixed lymphocyte reaction (GvH or HvG direction). This TCR was sampled from a human patient who received an intestinal transplant. The J gene is TRBJ2-5, the V gene TRBV18; TRBD2 matches 10 bases. The CDR3 region has the DNA TGTGCCAGCTCACCGGGACTAGCGTGTGGCCAAGAGACCCAGTACTTC. This codes for CASSPGLACGQETQYF.